Reported below is one TCR beta chain. This sample is part of a study of blood T cell repertoires in COVID-19. Overall study: T cells, B-cell-depleted T cells, or PBMCs provided the cDNA or gDNA that served as material.

The table came from immunoSEQ multiplex PCR; TCRdb's copy has only in-frame clones and leaves some out. Among 140,000 to 150,000 clones listed, more than 85% were seen once. The V segment lost 5 bases and the J segment 6 bases; nucleotides outside the gene matches: 9. CDR1 is SNHLY, CDR2 FYNNEI, per germline. The CDR3 runs 16 residues. The sequencing input was peripheral blood. This chain links TRBV2 with TRBJ2-3; 12 bases are a match to TRBD2. The source of this sequence is a man aged 55 to 69 with active or convalescent COVID-19. The CDR3 reads CASSSRLAGASDTQYF. The CDR3 DNA follows: TGTGCCAGCAGTTCCCGACTAGCGGGAGCATCGGATACGCAGTATTTT.